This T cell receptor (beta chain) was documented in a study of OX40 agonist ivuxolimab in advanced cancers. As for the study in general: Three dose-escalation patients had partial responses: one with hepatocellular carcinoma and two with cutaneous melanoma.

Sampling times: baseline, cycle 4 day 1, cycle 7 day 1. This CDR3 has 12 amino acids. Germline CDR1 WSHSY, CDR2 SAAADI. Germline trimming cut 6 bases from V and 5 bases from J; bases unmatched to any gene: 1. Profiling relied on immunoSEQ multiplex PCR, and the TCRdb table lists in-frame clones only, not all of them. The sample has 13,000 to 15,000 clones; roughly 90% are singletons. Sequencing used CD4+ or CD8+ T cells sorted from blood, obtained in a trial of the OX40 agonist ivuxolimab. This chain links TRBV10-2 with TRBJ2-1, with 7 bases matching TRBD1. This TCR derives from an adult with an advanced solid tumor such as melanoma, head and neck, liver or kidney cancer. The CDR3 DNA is TGCGCCAGCAGACAGGGGAACAATGAGCAGTTCTTC. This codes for CASRQGNNEQFF.